The sequence of this T cell receptor beta chain was determined in a study of shared clonotypes between healthy human individuals. The CDR3 runs to 18 residues. Germline CDR1 and CDR2: LGHNA and YSLEER. Between the trimmed V and J ends, which lost 0 bases and 7 bases, there was a span of 22 bases. The table came from immunoSEQ multiplex PCR; TCRdb's copy has only in-frame clones and leaves some out. The sample records about 330,000 clones, roughly 87% being singletons. This sequence originates from a man in his late teens or twenties in good health. Sequenced material: memory CD8+ T cells sorted from blood. Sample subset: CD45RO+ cells pooled with CCR7-negative TemRA cells. The V gene is TRBV4-3, the J gene TRBJ2-1; D might be TRBD1 (6 bases). The CDR3 protein is CASSQETHQGLALNEQFF. The CDR3 region has the DNA TGCGCCAGCAGCCAAGAAACCCACCAGGGGCTAGCCTTGAATGAGCAGTTCTTC.